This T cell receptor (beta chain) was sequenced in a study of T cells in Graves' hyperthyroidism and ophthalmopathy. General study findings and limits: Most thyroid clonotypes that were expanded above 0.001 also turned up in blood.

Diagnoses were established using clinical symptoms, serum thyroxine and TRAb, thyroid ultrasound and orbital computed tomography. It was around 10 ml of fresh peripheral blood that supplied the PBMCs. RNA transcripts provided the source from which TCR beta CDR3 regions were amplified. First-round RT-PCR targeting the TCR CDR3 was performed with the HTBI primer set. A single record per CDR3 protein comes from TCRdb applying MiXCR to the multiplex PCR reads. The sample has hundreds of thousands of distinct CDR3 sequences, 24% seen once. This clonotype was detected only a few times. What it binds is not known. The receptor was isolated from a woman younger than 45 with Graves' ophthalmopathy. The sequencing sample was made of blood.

The CDR3 protein is CASSVGPKEPQHF. The CDR3 DNA sequence: TGTGCCAGCAGCGTAGGTCCGAAAGAACCCCAGCATTTT. This rearrangement joins TRBV9 to TRBJ1-5, with no clear D. This CDR3 has 13 amino acids. Trimming removed 0 bases at V and 10 bases at J, with 11 bases between. Germline V gene sequence: CDR1 SGDLS, CDR2 YYNGEE.